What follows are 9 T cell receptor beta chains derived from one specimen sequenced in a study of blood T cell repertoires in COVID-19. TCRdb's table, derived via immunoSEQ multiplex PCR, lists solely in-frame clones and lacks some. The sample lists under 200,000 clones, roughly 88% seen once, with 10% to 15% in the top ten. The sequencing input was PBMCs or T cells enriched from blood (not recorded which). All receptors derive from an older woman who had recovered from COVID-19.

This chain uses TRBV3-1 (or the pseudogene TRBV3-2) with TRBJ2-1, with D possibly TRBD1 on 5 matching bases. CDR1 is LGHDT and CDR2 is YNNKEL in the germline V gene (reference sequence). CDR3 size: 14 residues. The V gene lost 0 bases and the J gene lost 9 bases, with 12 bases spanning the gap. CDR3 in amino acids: CASSQEPSGFEQFF. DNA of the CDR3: TGTGCCAGCAGCCAAGAGCCCTCAGGGTTTGAGCAGTTCTTC.

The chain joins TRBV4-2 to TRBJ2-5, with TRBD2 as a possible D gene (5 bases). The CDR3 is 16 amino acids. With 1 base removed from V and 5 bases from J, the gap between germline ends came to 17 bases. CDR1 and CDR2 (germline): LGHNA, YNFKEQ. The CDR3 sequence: CASSQGLGSSLETQYF. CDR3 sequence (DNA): TGTGCCAGCAGCCAAGGTTTGGGGAGTAGCTTGGAGACCCAGTACTTC.

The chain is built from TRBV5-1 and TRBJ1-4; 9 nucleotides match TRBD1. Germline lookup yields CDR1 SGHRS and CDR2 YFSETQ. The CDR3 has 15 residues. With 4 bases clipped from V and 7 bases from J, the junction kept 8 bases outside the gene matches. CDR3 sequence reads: CASSPSGTGIEKLFF. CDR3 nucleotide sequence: TGCGCCAGCAGCCCCTCTGGGACAGGGATTGAAAAACTGTTTTTT.

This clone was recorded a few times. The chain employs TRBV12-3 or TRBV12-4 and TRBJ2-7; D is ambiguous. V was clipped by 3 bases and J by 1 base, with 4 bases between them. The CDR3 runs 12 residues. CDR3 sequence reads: CASSFISYEQYF. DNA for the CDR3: TGTGCCAGCAGTTTTATTTCCTACGAGCAGTACTTC.

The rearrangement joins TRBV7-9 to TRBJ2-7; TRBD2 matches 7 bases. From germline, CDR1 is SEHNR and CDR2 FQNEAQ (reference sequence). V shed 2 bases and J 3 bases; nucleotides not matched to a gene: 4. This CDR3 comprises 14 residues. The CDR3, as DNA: TGTGCCAGCAGCTTATCAGGGAGGGGCTACGAGCAGTACTTC. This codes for CASSLSGRGYEQYF.

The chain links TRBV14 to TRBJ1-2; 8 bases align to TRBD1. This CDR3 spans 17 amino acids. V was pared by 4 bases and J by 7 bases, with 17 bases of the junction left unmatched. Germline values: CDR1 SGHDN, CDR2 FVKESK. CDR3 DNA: TGTGCCAGCAGCCTTACTGGAGGGAGTCAGGGGGCGCGTGGCTACACCTTC. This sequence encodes CASSLTGGSQGARGYTF. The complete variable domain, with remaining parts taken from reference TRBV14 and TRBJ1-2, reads EAGVTQFPSHSVIEKGQTVTLRCDPISGHDNLYWYRRVMGKEIKFLLHFVKESKQDESGMPNNRFLAERTGGTYSTLKVQPAELEDSGVYFCASSLTGGSQGARGYTFGSGTRLTVV.

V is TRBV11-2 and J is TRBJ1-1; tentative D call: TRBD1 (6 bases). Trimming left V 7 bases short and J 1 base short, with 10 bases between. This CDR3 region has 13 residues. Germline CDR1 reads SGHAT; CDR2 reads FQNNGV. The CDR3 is CASTLGQNTEAFF. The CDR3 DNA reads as TGTGCCAGCACTTTGGGACAGAACACTGAAGCTTTCTTT.

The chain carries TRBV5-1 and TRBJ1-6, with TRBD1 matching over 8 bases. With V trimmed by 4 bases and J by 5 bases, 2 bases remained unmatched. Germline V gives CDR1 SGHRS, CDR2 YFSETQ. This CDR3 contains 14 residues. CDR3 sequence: CASSQQGDNSPLHF. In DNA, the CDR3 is TGCGCCAGCAGCCAACAGGGGGATAATTCACCCCTCCACTTT. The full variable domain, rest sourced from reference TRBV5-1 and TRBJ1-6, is KAGVTQTPRYLIKTRGQQVTLSCSPISGHRSVSWYQQTPGQGLQFLFEYFSETQRNKGNFPGRFSGRQFSNSRSEMNVSTLELGDSALYLCASSQQGDNSPLHFGNGTRLTVT.

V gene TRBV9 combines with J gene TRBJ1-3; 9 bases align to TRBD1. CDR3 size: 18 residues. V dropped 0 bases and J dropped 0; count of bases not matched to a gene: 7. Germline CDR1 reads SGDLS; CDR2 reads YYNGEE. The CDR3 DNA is TGTGCCAGCAGCGTAGCTGGGACAGGGCTCAGCTCTGGAAACACCATATATTTT. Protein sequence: CASSVAGTGLSSGNTIYF.